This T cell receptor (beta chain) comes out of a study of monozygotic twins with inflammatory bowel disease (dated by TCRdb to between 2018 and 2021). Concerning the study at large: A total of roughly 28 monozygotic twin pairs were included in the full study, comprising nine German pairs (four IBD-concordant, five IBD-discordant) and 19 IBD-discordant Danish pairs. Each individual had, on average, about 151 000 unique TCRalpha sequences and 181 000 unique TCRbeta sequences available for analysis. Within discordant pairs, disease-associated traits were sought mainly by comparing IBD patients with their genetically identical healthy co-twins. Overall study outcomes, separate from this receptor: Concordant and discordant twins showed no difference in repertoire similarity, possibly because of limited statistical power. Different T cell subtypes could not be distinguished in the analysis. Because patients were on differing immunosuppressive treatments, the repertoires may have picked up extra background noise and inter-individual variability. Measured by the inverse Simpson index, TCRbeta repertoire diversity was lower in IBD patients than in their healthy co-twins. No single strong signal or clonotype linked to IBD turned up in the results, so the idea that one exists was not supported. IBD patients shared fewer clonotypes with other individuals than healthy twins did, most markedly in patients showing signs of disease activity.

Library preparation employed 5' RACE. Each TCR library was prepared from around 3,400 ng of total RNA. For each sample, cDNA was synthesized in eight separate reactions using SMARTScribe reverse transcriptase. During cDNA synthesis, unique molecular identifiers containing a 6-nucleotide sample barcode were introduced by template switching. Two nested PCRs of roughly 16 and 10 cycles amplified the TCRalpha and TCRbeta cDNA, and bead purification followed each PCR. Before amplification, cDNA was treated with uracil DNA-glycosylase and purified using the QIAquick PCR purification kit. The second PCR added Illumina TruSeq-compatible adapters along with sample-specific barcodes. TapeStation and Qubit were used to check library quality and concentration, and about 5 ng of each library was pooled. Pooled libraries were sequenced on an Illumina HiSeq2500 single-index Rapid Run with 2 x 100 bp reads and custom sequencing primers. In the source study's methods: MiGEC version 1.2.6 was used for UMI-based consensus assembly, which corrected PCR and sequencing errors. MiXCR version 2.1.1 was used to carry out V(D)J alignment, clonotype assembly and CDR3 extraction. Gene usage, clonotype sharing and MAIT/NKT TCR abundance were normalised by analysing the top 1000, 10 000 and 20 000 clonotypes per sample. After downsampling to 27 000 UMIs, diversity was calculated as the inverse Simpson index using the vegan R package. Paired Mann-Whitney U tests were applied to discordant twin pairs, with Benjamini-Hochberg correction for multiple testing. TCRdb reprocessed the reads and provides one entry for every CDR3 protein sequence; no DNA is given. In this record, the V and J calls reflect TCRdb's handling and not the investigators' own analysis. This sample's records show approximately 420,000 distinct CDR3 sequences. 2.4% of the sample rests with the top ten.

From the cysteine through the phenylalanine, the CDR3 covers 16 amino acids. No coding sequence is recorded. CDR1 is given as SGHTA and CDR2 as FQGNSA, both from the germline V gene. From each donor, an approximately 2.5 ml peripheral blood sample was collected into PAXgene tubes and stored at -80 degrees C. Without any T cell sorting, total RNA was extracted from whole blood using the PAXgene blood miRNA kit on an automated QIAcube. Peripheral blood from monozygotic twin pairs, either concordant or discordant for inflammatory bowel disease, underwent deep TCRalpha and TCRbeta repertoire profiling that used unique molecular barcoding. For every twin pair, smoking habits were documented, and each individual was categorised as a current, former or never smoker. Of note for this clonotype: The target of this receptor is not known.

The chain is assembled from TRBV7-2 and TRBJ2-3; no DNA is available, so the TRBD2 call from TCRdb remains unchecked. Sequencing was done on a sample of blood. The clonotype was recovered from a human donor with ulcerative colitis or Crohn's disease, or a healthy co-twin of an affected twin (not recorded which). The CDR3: CASSLLAGVNTDTQYF.